The clone carrying this T cell receptor (beta chain) occurred a few times. The data derive from a study of T-cell reconstitution after alpha-beta-depleted transplantation in children. For TCRbeta, the library was prepared with unique molecular identifiers. TCRdb passed the PCR reads through MiXCR, listing each CDR3 protein once. The repertoire holds approximately 510,000 distinct CDR3 sequences, with approximately 20% as singletons. Trimming at V came to 6 bases and at J to 13 bases, leaving 3 bases not matched to a gene. CDR3 size: 10 residues. The input for sequencing was PBMCs from the stem cell graft donor, taken from the stem cell graft. This receptor was taken from a human donor who donated a stem cell graft to a child with acute lymphoblastic leukemia. The chain links TRBV12-3 or TRBV12-4 to TRBJ2-1, with 7 bases matching TRBD1. CDR3 nucleotide sequence: TGTGCCAGCAGCCGGGACAGACAGTTCTTC. Translated: CASSRDRQFF.